This TCR beta chain emerged from a study of cytomegalovirus exposure and HLA in healthy donors. PCR was performed using 60 Vbeta and 13 Jbeta primers. Per the authors' pipeline: Approximately 11 million of 80 million or so unique TCR beta chains were shared, per a later count. TCRdb's copy holds only in-frame clones and misses some; the assay was immunoSEQ multiplex PCR. V and J calls and clone size are copied from that table; D and trimming were computed from the DNA. The table shows roughly 130,000 clones, with 73% occurring only once. CDR1 MDHEN and CDR2 SYDVKM come from the germline V gene. The CDR3 contains 15 residues. Trimming took 5 bases from V and 4 from J; bases not matched to a gene: 10. With respect to this clone: No antigen is known for it.

General study points: In a later analysis, a missense DCLRE1C variant was linked to TCR beta V- and J-gene trimming. Segments of the TCR beta V type were, in most cases, productive about 87% or about 30% of the time in an earlier analysis. A cluster of highly shared sequence variants was likely a sequencing artifact.

J is TRBJ1-2 and V is TRBV28; 7 positions match TRBD1. The sequence was obtained from a woman in her thirties or forties in good health and CMV-seropositive. The sample was PBMCs. Written as DNA, the CDR3 is TGTGCCAGCAGTCTTAACAGGGGAGGTGGCTATGGCTACACCTTC. Translated, it gives CASSLNRGGGYGYTF.